This T cell receptor (beta chain) was recorded in a study of cytomegalovirus exposure and HLA in healthy donors. This CDR3 spans 13 amino acids. Deletions cut 5 bases from V and 1 base from J, with 9 bases between. Germline V lookup: CDR1 MNHEY, CDR2 SMNVEV (reference sequence). As for this clone: Its antigen is unidentified.

Although they were nominally healthy when sampled, donors likely had unrecorded immune exposures. Researchers ran the PCR with 60 Vbeta and 13 Jbeta primers. Some clones are missing from TCRdb's copy, which holds only in-frame ones; the method was immunoSEQ multiplex PCR. The data show about 94,000 clones, 6% to 9% seen once. Whole-study results and caveats: The number of N-insertions in an Asian-associated ancestry cluster was reportedly below the roughly 670-donor mean in a later analysis.

The V call is TRBV27, the J call TRBJ2-7; D is ambiguous. The receptor's source is a man in his forties or fifties in good health and CMV-seronegative. The sequenced sample was PBMCs. This CDR3 is CASSRALSYEQYF. The CDR3 coding sequence is TGTGCCAGCAGTCGAGCCCTGTCCTACGAGCAGTACTTC.